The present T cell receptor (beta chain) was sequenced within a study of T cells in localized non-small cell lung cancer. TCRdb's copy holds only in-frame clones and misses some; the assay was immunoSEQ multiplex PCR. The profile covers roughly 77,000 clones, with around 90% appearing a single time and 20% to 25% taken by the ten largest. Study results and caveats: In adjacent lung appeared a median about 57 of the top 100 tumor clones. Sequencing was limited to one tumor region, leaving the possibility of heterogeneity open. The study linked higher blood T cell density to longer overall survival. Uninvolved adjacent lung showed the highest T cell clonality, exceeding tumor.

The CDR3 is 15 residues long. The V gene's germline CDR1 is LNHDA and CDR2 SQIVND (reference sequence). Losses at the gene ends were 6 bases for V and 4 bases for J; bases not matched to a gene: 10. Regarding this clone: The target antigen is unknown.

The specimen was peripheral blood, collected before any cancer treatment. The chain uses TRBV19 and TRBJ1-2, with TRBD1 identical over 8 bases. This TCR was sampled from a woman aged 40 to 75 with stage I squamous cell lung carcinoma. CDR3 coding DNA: TGTGCCAGTAGCCAACAGACAGGGGTTAGCTATGGCTACACCTTC. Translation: CASSQQTGVSYGYTF.